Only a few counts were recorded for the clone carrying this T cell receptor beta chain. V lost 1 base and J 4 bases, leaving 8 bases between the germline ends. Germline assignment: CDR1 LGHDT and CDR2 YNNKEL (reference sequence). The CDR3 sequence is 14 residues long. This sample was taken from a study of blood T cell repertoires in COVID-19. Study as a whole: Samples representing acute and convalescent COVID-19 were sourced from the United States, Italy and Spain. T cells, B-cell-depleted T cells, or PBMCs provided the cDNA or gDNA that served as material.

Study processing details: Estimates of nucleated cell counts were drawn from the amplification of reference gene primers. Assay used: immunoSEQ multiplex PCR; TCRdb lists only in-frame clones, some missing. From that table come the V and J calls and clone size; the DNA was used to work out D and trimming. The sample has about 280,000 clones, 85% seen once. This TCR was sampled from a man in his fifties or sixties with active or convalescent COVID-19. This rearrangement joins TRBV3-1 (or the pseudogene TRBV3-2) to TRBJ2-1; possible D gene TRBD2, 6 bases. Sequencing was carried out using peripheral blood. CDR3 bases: TGTGCCAGCAGCCAAGGACTAGGGTACAATGAGCAGTTCTTC. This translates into CASSQGLGYNEQFF.